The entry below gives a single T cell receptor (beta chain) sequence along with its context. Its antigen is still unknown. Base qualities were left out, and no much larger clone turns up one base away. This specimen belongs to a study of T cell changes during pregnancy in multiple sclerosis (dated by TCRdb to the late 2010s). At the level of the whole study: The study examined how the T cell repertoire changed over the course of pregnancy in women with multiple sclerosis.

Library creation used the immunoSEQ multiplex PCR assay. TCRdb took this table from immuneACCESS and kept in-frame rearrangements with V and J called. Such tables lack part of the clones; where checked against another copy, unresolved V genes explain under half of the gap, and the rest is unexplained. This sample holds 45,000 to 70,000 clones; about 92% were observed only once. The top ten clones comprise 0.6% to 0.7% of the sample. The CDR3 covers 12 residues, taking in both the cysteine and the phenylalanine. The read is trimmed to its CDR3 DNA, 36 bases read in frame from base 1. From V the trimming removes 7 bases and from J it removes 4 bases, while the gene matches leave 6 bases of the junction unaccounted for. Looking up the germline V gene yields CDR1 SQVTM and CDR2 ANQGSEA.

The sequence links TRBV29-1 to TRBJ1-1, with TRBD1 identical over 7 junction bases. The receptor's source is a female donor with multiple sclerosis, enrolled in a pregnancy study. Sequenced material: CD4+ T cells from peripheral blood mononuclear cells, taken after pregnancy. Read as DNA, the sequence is TGCAGCGCCAAGACAGGGCCCACTGAAGCTTTCTTT. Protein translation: CSAKTGPTEAFF.